This T cell receptor (beta chain) was found in a study of cytomegalovirus exposure and HLA in healthy donors. Comment on this clone: Antigen unknown.

General study points: Apart from CMV serostatus, no immune exposure information was available.

Use of 60 Vbeta and 13 Jbeta primers characterized the PCR. Profiling relied on immunoSEQ multiplex PCR, and the TCRdb table lists in-frame clones only, not all of them. This table has 85,000 to 90,000 clones, around 85% appearing once. Unmatched junction bases numbered 11, after V lost 4 bases and J lost 1 base. The CDR3 runs 17 residues. Germline CDR1 SGHRS, CDR2 YFSETQ. Sequencing was done on a sample of PBMCs. The TCR comes from a man under 40 in good health and CMV-seronegative. The chain carries TRBV5-1 and TRBJ2-3, with TRBD2 matching over 8 bases. CDR3 in amino acids: CASSPRGSGGRTDTQYF. CDR3 coding DNA: TGCGCCAGCAGCCCGCGTGGCAGCGGGGGACGCACAGATACGCAGTATTTT. Filled out from reference TRBV5-1 and TRBJ2-3, the complete variable domain reads KAGVTQTPRYLIKTRGQQVTLSCSPISGHRSVSWYQQTPGQGLQFLFEYFSETQRNKGNFPGRFSGRQFSNSRSEMNVSTLELGDSALYLCASSPRGSGGRTDTQYFGPGTRLTVL.